Detailed here is one TCR beta chain. TCRdb reanalyzed the 5' RACE reads, giving one entry per CDR3 protein sequence and no DNA. The repertoire table contains around 180,000 distinct CDR3 sequences. This CDR3 is 18 amino acids long. Germline loops: CDR1 MGHRA, CDR2 YSYEKL. The data originate from a study of T cells expressing NK-cell markers. Sample: blood T cells: a sorted CD56 or NKG2C T cell subset, CD4+ or CD8+ T cells, or bulk PBMC T cells (not recorded which). The clonotype originates from a man aged 18-70 years in good health. The rearrangement uses TRBV4-1 and TRBJ2-1. CDR3 sequence: CASSQDMPSVFSYNEQFF.